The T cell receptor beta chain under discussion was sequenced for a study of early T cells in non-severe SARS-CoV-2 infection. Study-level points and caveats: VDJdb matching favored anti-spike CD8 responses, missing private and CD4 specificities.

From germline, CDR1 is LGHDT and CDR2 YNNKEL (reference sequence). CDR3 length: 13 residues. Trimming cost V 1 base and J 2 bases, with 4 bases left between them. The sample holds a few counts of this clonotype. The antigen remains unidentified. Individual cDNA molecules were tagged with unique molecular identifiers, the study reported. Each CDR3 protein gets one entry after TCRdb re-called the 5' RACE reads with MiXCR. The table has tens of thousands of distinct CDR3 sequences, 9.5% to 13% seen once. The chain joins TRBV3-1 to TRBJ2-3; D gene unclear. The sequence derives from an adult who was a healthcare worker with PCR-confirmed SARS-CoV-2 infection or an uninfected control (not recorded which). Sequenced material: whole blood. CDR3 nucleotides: TGTGCCAGCAGCCAAGGCAACACAGATACGCAGTATTTT. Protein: CASSQGNTDTQYF.